The sequence of this T cell receptor beta chain was determined in a study of PD-1 blockade in classical Hodgkin lymphoma. Notes on the study in general: Prior therapy or disease activity may underlie the repertoire differences, whose causes remain undefined. The baseline diversity of complete responders showed similarity to that of newly diagnosed patients.

Time point denoted: cycle 4 day 1 (C4D1), after less than 7 weeks of nivolumab. Every patient had relapsed following autologous stem cell transplantation, and cohorts differed in brentuximab vedotin exposure. Trimming stripped 2 bases from V and 0 bases from J, with 1 base between. This CDR3 comprises 12 residues. Germline values: CDR1 SGHNT, CDR2 YENEEA. There are a few counts of this clone. Its cognate antigen is unknown. TCRdb keeps only in-frame clones here, not all; method: immunoSEQ multiplex PCR. In the table there are tens of thousands of clones, 90% of which are singletons. The sample here was peripheral blood mononuclear cells (PBMCs), taken before the fourth cycle of nivolumab. This chain links TRBV11-3 with TRBJ1-1, with D unclear. This TCR was sampled from a human donor with classical Hodgkin lymphoma. The CDR3 loop is CASSLMNTEAFF. DNA of the CDR3: TGTGCCAGCAGCTTAATGAACACTGAAGCTTTCTTT.